This entry is about one TCR beta chain. The source of the sample is a study of metastatic and nonmetastatic thyroid tumors. Each patient went into thyroid surgery without having received any treatment. In the source study's methods: Across clinicopathological groups, CDR3 differences served as the basis for building a distant-metastasis classifier for papillary thyroid cancer. TCRdb called clones again from the PCR reads with MiXCR. The V and J calls were not made by the authors but by TCRdb's processing. The repertoire consists of 35,000 to 50,000 clones, with around 2.9% occurring once and the leading ten covering approximately 10%. Germline lookup yields CDR1 MNHNS and CDR2 SASEGT. The CDR3 contains 16 residues. V was clipped by 4 bases and J by 4 bases; unmatched bases: 9.

This rearrangement joins TRBV6-1 to TRBJ2-1; 8 bases align to TRBD2. This TCR came from a female donor with papillary thyroid cancer or a benign thyroid nodule (not recorded which). Some clones in this sample may be carry-over from other donors' samples. Material: blood. The CDR3 loop is CASSASGTRYYNEQFF. The CDR3 coding sequence is TGTGCCAGCAGTGCTTCCGGGACTAGGTATTACAATGAGCAGTTCTTC.